This T cell receptor beta chain came from a study of blood T cell repertoires in COVID-19 (dated by TCRdb to 2018 to 2020). In the study overall: The collaborator samples originated in the United States, Italy and Spain and spanned the acute and convalescent phases of COVID-19. The prospective study material was composed of cDNA or gDNA derived from T cells, B-cell-depleted T cells, or PBMCs. The dataset comprised deeply sampled blood TCRbeta repertoires from subjects exposed to, actively infected with, or recovered from COVID-19. The repertoires were made available in a free public database intended to serve as a resource for research on the immune response to SARS-CoV-2. Samples came from the ongoing ImmuneRACE study (first 160 participants) plus 1,254 subjects from 6 global collaborators. A de-identified subject ID, COVID-19 status, age in years and sex were almost always included in the sample metadata. Where HLA class I and class II types were available, the types were taken from metadata supplied by the sample provider, not from assay-based typing.

The immunoSEQ Assay, a bias-controlled multiplex PCR, was used to amplify TCRbeta CDR3 regions from genomic DNA. Concerning the study's data processing: The number of nucleated cells in each sample was estimated from the amplification of reference gene primers within the assay. To quantify the absolute abundance of each unique TCRbeta CDR3 rearrangement, sequence reads were collapsed and filtered. Productive Simpson clonality was computed per sample as the square root of Simpson's diversity index over productive rearrangements. The table was pulled from immuneACCESS by TCRdb, which kept in-frame rearrangements only. Such tables lose some clones; where checked, under half of the loss comes from unresolved V genes, and the rest has no known cause. Clone size and V and J calls were adopted from that table, with D and trimming inferred from the DNA. This sample is represented by just over 250,000 clones; about 88% of them were singletons. The ten largest clones capture 3.5% to 4.5% of the sample.

V is cut back by 7 bases and J by 3 bases, with 6 bases in the junction unmatched. From its cysteine to its phenylalanine, the CDR3 spans 14 amino acids. The sequence is cut down to CDR3 DNA, 42 bases in frame from base 1. Per the germline V gene, MNHEY is the CDR1 and SVGAGI is the CDR2. What the study reported, not specific to this receptor: Clinical and demographic metadata were provided uncurated, with the amount varying by source and participant.

A second Seattle source provided samples from volunteer blood donors who had recovered from COVID-19. The collaborating institutions used their own protocols to collect whole blood in K2EDTA tubes. Collaborator samples were shipped for TCRbeta analysis as frozen whole blood, isolated PBMCs, or DNA extracted from either sample type. Details on this clone: Its specific antigen is unknown. It has no much larger one-base neighbor in the sample; base qualities were not kept.

The receptor was isolated from a man in his sixties who had recovered from COVID-19. The rearrangement combines TRBV6-5 with TRBJ1-3; 7 of the junction bases match TRBD1. The sequencing sample was made of peripheral blood. CDR3 protein: CASINRGYGNTIYF. Here is the DNA: TGTGCCAGCATCAACAGGGGTTATGGAAACACCATATATTTT.